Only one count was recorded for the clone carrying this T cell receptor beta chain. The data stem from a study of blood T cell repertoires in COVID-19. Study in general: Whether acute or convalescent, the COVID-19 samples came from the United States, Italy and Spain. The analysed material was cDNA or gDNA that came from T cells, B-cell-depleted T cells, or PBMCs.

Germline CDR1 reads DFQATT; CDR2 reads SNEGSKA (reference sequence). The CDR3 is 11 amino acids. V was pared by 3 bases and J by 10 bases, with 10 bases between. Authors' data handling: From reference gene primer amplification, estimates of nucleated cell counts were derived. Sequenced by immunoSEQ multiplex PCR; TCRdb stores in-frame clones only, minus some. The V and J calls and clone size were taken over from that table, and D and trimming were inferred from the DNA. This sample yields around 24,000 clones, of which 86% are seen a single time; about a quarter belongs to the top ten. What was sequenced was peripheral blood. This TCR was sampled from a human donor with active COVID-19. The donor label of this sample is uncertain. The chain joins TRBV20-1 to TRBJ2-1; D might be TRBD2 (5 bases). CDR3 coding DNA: TGCAGTGCTAGGGACTCTTGGGAGCAGTTCTTC. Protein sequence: CSARDSWEQFF.